Below, 13 T cell receptor beta chains from the same sample are listed, as sequenced in a study of tumor and adjacent non-tumor tissue in lung cancer. This sample's RNA came from whole unsorted tissue. Three rounds of nested PCR, following a modified ARM-PCR protocol, produced the TCRbeta library. TCRdb re-called the multiplex PCR reads with MiXCR, one entry per CDR3 protein. The sample has about 200,000 distinct CDR3 sequences, less than 80% seen once. The sample comprised lung tumor tissue. The receptor source for this set is a man aged 60-69 years with non-small cell lung cancer.

In the case of this clonotype: One base away lies a much larger clone, so this may be a sequencing read error. V gene TRBV20-1 combines with J gene TRBJ1-2, with a weak D call TRBD1 (5 bases). The CDR3 is made up of 14 amino acids. CDR1 DFQATT and CDR2 SNEGSKA come from the germline V gene (reference sequence). The CDR3 DNA follows: TGCAGTGCTAGAATAGGGGAGATACTCTATAGCTACACCTTC. Translated: CSARIGEILYSYTF.

In this sample, this clonotype turned up a few times. The V call is TRBV20-1, the J call TRBJ2-3; no definite D call. The CDR3 sequence is 14 residues long. V lost 5 bases and J lost 0, with 12 bases in between. Germline V lookup: CDR1 DFQATT, CDR2 SNEGSKA (reference sequence). The CDR3 DNA follows: TGCAGTGCTGAAGCAGCCCTTAGCACAGATACGCAGTATTTT. It codes for CSAEAALSTDTQYF.

V gene TRBV11-1 combines with J gene TRBJ2-6; D ambiguous. Germline CDR1 reads SGHAT; CDR2 reads FQDESV (reference sequence). The CDR3 has 16 amino acids. Trimming removed 1 base at V and 6 bases at J, with 13 bases between. The CDR3 DNA reads TGTGCCAGCAGCTTAGTGTTCGGCCATGTGGCCAACGTCCTGACTTTC. Protein sequence: CASSLVFGHVANVLTF.

With respect to this clonotype: Given a much more abundant clone one base away, this may be a read error. The final CDR3 position lacks the conserved phenylalanine or tryptophan, pointing to a likely read error. The rearrangement links TRBV20-1 to TRBJ2-7; 9 bases agree with TRBD1. Trimming removed 4 bases from V and 3 bases from J; junction bases left unmatched: 7. The length of the CDR3 is 14 residues. Germline V gene data show CDR1 as DFQATT and CDR2 as SNEGSKA (reference sequence). The CDR3 sequence is CSAMDTGGSYEQYS. For the CDR3, the DNA is TGCAGTGCTATGGATACAGGGGGCAGCTACGAGCAGTACTCC.

Comment on this clonotype: This sequence may be a read error, since a much larger clone differs from it by one base. The chain has TRBV20-1 and TRBJ1-4, with TRBD1 matching 7 bases. This CDR3 spans 14 amino acids. The germline CDR1 and CDR2 sequences are DFQATT and SNEGSKA (reference sequence). The CDR3 nucleotides are TGCAGTGCTGGACAGGTCCCACGGAATGAAAGACTGTTTTTT. It is translated as CSAGQVPRNERLFF.

Ten or more counts support this clonotype. This sequence joins TRBV4-3 and TRBJ2-1; D gene ambiguous. Trimming pared 0 bases from V and 7 bases from J, leaving 13 bases between. CDR3 size: 15 residues. Looked up from germline, CDR1 is LGHNA and CDR2 is YSLEER. The CDR3 reads CASSQDRLVGNEQFF. The CDR3 bases are TGCGCCAGCAGCCAAGATCGGCTAGTCGGAAATGAGCAGTTCTTC.

Notes on this clonotype: A read error may be the cause here, since a much bigger clone is one base away. The chain links TRBV6-2 or TRBV6-3 to TRBJ1-5, with 9 nucleotides matching TRBD1. Germline-derived CDR1 and CDR2 are MNHEY and SVGEGT. This CDR3 is built from 13 residues. The J segment lost 7 bases and the V segment lost 7 bases, leaving 5 bases of the junction unmatched. The DNA for the CDR3 is TGTGCCAGCATACAGGGGGCGAGCCAGCCCCAGCATTTT. Translated, it gives CASIQGASQPQHF.

Regarding this clonotype: This may come from a read error, since a much larger clone is one base off. The rearrangement uses TRBV5-1 and TRBJ2-5; 9 bases agree with TRBD1. The CDR3 runs to 15 residues. Germline lookup yields CDR1 SGHRS and CDR2 YFSETQ. CDR3 residues: CASSSQGDREETKYF. The CDR3 DNA sequence: TGCGCCAGCAGCTCCCAAGGGGACAGGGAAGAGACCAAGTACTTC. Using reference TRBV5-1 and TRBJ2-5 for the parts outside the CDR3, the full variable domain is KAGVTQTPRYLIKTRGQQVTLSCSPISGHRSVSWYQQTPGQGLQFLFEYFSETQRNKGNFPGRFSGRQFSNSRSEMNVSTLELGDSALYLCASSSQGDREETKYFGPGTRLLVL.

Notes on this clonotype: The conserved phenylalanine or tryptophan is not found at the CDR3 terminus, so this likely reflects a read error. This rearrangement joins TRBV6-5 to TRBJ2-5, with D tentatively TRBD2 (6 bases). This CDR3 is built from 14 residues. CDR1 and CDR2 (germline): MNHEY, SVGAGI. The CDR3, as DNA: TGTACCAGCAGCCCACGCTGGGGGGTCGAGACCCAGTACTAC. This sequence encodes CTSSPRWGVETQYY.

This clonotype appeared a few times. This may come from a read error, since a much larger clone is one base off. The CDR3 carries no conserved terminal phenylalanine or tryptophan, so it likely arises from a read error. V is TRBV4-1 and J is TRBJ2-7; TRBD2 agrees at 8 bases. The germline V gene has CDR1 MGHRA and CDR2 YSYEKL. Trimming took 1 base from V and 3 from J; bases not matched to a gene: 2. CDR3 length: 14 amino acids. The CDR3 sequence is CASSQGLAGYEQYY. The DNA of the CDR3 is TGCGCCAGCAGCCAAGGGCTAGCGGGCTACGAGCAGTACTAC.

The chain couples TRBV11-3 to TRBJ2-3; no clear D gene. Trimming cost V 1 base and J 5 bases, with 16 bases left between them. The CDR3 is 16 amino acids. Germline V CDR1 and CDR2: SGHNT, YENEEA. The DNA of the CDR3 is TGTGCCAGCAGCTTAGCGTCCAAGACCCGTAGAGATACGCAGTATTTT. It codes for CASSLASKTRRDTQYF.

There are a few counts of this clonotype. The chain employs TRBV24-1 and TRBJ2-1, with 15 bases aligning to TRBD2. This CDR3 is 16 amino acids long. J gave up 8 bases and V 3 bases, and 4 bases lay outside the gene matches. CDR1 KGHDR and CDR2 SFDVKD come from the germline V gene. The CDR3, as DNA: TGTGCCACCAGTGATCGGGGACTAGCGGGGGGTTATGAGCAGTTCTTC. Protein: CATSDRGLAGGYEQFF.

A word on this clonotype: With a much larger clone just one base away, this may be a read error. The gene calls are TRBV20-1 and TRBJ2-3; weak D call: TRBD1 (5 bases). Germline V gene lookup returns CDR1 DFQATT and CDR2 SNEGSKA (reference sequence). This CDR3 contains 15 residues. The CDR3 DNA reads as TGCAGTGGAGTGGAACAACTGGGTTTGACAGATACGCACTATTTT. It translates to CSGVEQLGLTDTHYF.